Shown below are 28 T cell receptor beta chains from a single sample sequenced in a study of response to subunit inactivated influenza vaccine. MiXCR, applied by TCRdb to the RT-PCR reads, yields one record per CDR3 protein. The profile shows 450,000 to 700,000 distinct CDR3 sequences, approximately 14% of them singletons. This material consisted of PBMCs from blood, taken about 11 days after vaccination. The receptors stem from a man aged 50 to 60 who received an inactivated influenza vaccine.

This clonotype was seen repeatedly, ten times or more. The chain joins TRBV20-1 to TRBJ2-5; D may be TRBD1 (7 bases). The CDR3 length is 15 residues. The germline V gene encodes CDR1 DFQATT and CDR2 SNEGSKA (reference sequence). V gave up 1 base and J gave up 5 bases, with 17 bases separating them. CDR3 sequence reads: CSARATGRSVETQYF. The CDR3 region has the DNA TGCAGTGCTAGAGCGACAGGGAGGTCGGTGGAGACCCAGTACTTC.

The sample holds a few counts of this clonotype. This CDR3 is CASSLGEPYGYTF. The CDR3, as DNA: TGTGCCAGCAGTTTAGGAGAACCCTATGGCTACACCTTC. This chain uses TRBV12-3 or TRBV12-4 with TRBJ1-2, with D unclear. The CDR3 runs to 13 residues. V lost 1 base and J lost 4, with 7 bases in between.

This clonotype has just a few counts. V usage is TRBV7-9 and J usage is TRBJ1-3; 8 bases align to TRBD1. The CDR3 contains 14 residues. V was pared by 4 bases and J by 3 bases, with 2 bases of the junction left unmatched. Per the germline V gene, CDR1 is SEHNR and CDR2 is FQNEAQ (reference sequence). The CDR3 sequence is CASSSDRDGNTIYF. The DNA for the CDR3 is TGTGCCAGCAGCTCGGACAGGGATGGAAACACCATATATTTT.

In this sample, this clonotype turned up a few times. V usage is TRBV15 and J usage is TRBJ2-5, with 8 bases lining up with TRBD1. V gave up 5 bases and J gave up 6 bases; unmatched junction bases: 11. The CDR3 length is 15 residues. The germline gives CDR1 LNHNV, CDR2 YYDKDF (reference sequence). The CDR3 reads CATSGGQGSTKTQYF. The CDR3 DNA follows: TGTGCCACCAGCGGCGGACAGGGAAGTACTAAGACCCAGTACTTC.

This clonotype has just a few counts. J is TRBJ2-2 and V is TRBV10-3, with TRBD1 as a possible D gene (6 bases). The CDR3 extends over 15 amino acids. Deletions cut 4 bases from V and 6 bases from J, with 15 bases between. Germline CDR1 and CDR2: ENHRY and SYGVKD. Here the CDR3 DNA reads TGTGCCATCAGTGGGGGGAAGACAGGCGCCGGGGAGCTGTTTTTT. This codes for CAISGGKTGAGELFF.

This clonotype has a count of ten or more. The chain uses TRBV12-3 or TRBV12-4 and TRBJ1-6; 10 bases line up with TRBD1. The ends lost 3 bases at V and 7 bases at J; junction bases unmatched: 3. The CDR3 is made up of 15 amino acids. DNA for the CDR3: TGTGCCAGCAGTTTGACAGGGGGCGGAAATTCACCCCTCCACTTT. Protein: CASSLTGGGNSPLHF.

The chain combines TRBV5-1 with TRBJ2-7; TRBD1 aligns across 8 bases. The length of the CDR3 is 15 residues. Per germline, CDR1 SGHRS and CDR2 YFSETQ. Trimming cost V 5 bases and J 2 bases; bases outside gene matches: 9. CDR3: CASRSRGTGTYEQYF. The CDR3, as DNA: TGCGCCAGCAGATCTCGTGGGACAGGTACCTACGAGCAGTACTTC.

V is TRBV7-2 and J is TRBJ2-1; 13 nucleotides align to TRBD2. This CDR3 spans 15 amino acids. V was pared by 3 bases and J by 14 bases, with 10 bases of the junction left unmatched. From germline, CDR1 is SGHTA and CDR2 FQGNSA. CDR3 residues: CASSLTMTSGRLEFF. The CDR3 DNA reads TGTGCCAGCAGCTTGACGATGACTAGCGGGAGGTTGGAGTTCTTC.

This clonotype was seen many times. The junction differs from germline at one of its ends, possibly a read error. The chain links TRBV6-1 to TRBJ2-7, with 7 positions matching TRBD1. Germline CDR1 and CDR2: MNHNS and SASEGT. CDR3 length: 13 residues. The CDR3 nucleotides read TGTGCCAGCACGACAGGGATCTCCCACGAGCAGTACTTC. Its protein is CASTTGISHEQYF.

This rearrangement joins TRBV18 to TRBJ2-5, with 9 bases fitting TRBD1. V lost 0 bases to trimming and J lost 7 bases; unmatched junction nucleotides: 6. The CDR3 is 15 amino acids. Germline assignment: CDR1 KGHSH and CDR2 LQKENI. CDR3 DNA sequence: TGTGCCAGCTCACCACCGGGACAGGGTGGTGGGACCCAGTACTTC. Translated, it gives CASSPPGQGGGTQYF.

This clonotype was counted a few times. The rearrangement links TRBV2 to TRBJ1-2; no definite D call. There are 13 residues in the CDR3. Trimming pared 5 bases from V and 5 bases from J, leaving 12 bases between. Germline CDR1 is SNHLY and CDR2 is FYNNEI. CDR3 residues: CASSRAEGYGYTF. For the CDR3, the DNA is TGTGCCAGCAGTCGGGCTGAAGGATATGGCTACACCTTC.

V gene TRBV6-2 or TRBV6-3 combines with J gene TRBJ1-1; D not resolved. From germline, CDR1 is MNHEY and CDR2 SVGEGT. The CDR3 has 14 amino acids. Between the trimmed V and J ends, which lost 7 bases and 1 base, there was a span of 13 bases. CDR3 in amino acids: CASIKETANTEAFF. The DNA for the CDR3 is TGTGCCAGCATTAAAGAGACGGCGAACACTGAAGCTTTCTTT.

This clonotype was seen only a few times. The chain carries TRBV10-3 and TRBJ2-2, with TRBD1 matching over 7 bases. J was trimmed by 6 bases and V by 4 bases; bases with no gene match: 8. This CDR3 contains 15 residues. Germline-derived CDR1 and CDR2 are ENHRY and SYGVKD. CDR3 in DNA: TGTGCCATCAGTGCCACAGGGGTCGGTTCCGGGGAGCTGTTTTTT. It encodes CAISATGVGSGELFF.

This clonotype was seen more than once but under ten times. V is TRBV4-3 and J is TRBJ2-7; 11 nucleotides agree with TRBD2. Germline V gene sequence: CDR1 LGHNA, CDR2 YSLEER. This CDR3 has 15 residues. V was clipped by 4 bases and J by 7 bases; unmatched bases: 9. This chain's CDR3 is CASSRGTSGQGEQYF. The DNA for the CDR3 is TGCGCCAGCAGCCGGGGGACTAGCGGCCAAGGGGAGCAGTACTTC.

This rearrangement joins TRBV6-1 to TRBJ1-5, with D uncertain. Germline V lookup: CDR1 MNHNS, CDR2 SASEGT. The V gene lost 4 bases and the J gene lost 0 bases, with 10 bases spanning the gap. CDR3 length: 15 residues. DNA of the CDR3: TGTGCCAGCAGTGGCCGGCTCAATAGCAATCAGCCCCAGCATTTT. This sequence encodes CASSGRLNSNQPQHF.

This clonotype was seen a handful of times. The rearrangement links TRBV28 to TRBJ2-3; 7 nucleotides line up with TRBD2. Looked up from germline, CDR1 is MDHEN and CDR2 is SYDVKM. Losses at the gene ends were 7 bases for V and 0 bases for J; bases not matched to a gene: 4. The CDR3 runs 14 residues. The CDR3 loop reads CASTSSGSTDTQYF. The CDR3 DNA reads as TGTGCCAGCACATCTAGCGGAAGCACAGATACGCAGTATTTT.

This clonotype has ten or more counts. V and J are TRBV10-3 and TRBJ2-2, with D hard to call. The CDR3 loop spans 14 amino acids. V gave up 7 bases and J gave up 1 base, with 10 bases separating them. CDR1 is ENHRY and CDR2 is SYGVKD in the germline V gene. CDR3 sequence reads: CAINVAGNTGELFF. In DNA form, the CDR3 reads TGTGCCATCAATGTAGCAGGGAACACCGGGGAGCTGTTTTTT.

The table lists this clonotype with a few counts. The J gene is TRBJ2-3, the V gene TRBV9; D is uncertain. V lost 0 bases and J 4 bases, leaving 9 bases between the germline ends. In germline, CDR1 is SGDLS, CDR2 YYNGEE. The CDR3 has 14 residues. The CDR3 region is CASSVESRPDTQYF. For the CDR3, the DNA is TGTGCCAGCAGCGTAGAGTCTAGACCAGATACGCAGTATTTT. Drawing the rest from reference TRBV9 and TRBJ2-3, the complete variable domain is DSGVTQTPKHLITATGQRVTLRCSPRSGDLSVYWYQQSLDQGLQFLIQYYNGEERAKGNILERFSAQQFPDLHSELNLSSLELGDSALYFCASSVESRPDTQYFGPGTRLTVL.

In this sample, this clonotype turned up a few times. This chain joins TRBV6-1 and TRBJ2-5; no definite D call. Germline V gives CDR1 MNHNS, CDR2 SASEGT. There are 15 residues in the CDR3. The V end lost 6 bases, the J end lost 1 base, and 15 bases lay between the germline ends. CDR3 DNA: TGTGCCAGCAGGCCCTCGACGGTCCTCCAAGAGACCCAGTACTTC. Translation gives CASRPSTVLQETQYF.

This chain connects TRBV15 to TRBJ1-2, with D uncertain. Trimming cost V 0 bases and J 1 base, with 9 bases left between them. The V gene's germline CDR1 is LNHNV and CDR2 YYDKDF (reference sequence). The CDR3 spans 15 residues. The CDR3 region is CATSRDWADNYGYTF. The CDR3 DNA reads as TGTGCCACCAGCAGAGATTGGGCCGATAACTATGGCTACACCTTC.

This clonotype has a handful of counts. V gene TRBV7-8 combines with J gene TRBJ2-1, with 8 bases fitting TRBD1. This CDR3 has 13 amino acids. With V trimmed by 4 bases and J by 10 bases, 6 bases remained unmatched. From germline, CDR1 is SGHVS and CDR2 FQNEAQ. The CDR3 region is CASSSMTGDEQFF. The CDR3 DNA is TGTGCCAGCAGCTCCATGACAGGGGACGAGCAGTTCTTC.

The DNA for the CDR3 is TGCAGCGGGCAAGACCCGGGTCGCTACAATGAGCAGTTCTTC. Protein product: CSGQDPGRYNEQFF. This sequence joins TRBV29-1 and TRBJ2-1; no clear D gene. The length of the CDR3 is 14 residues. Per germline, CDR1 SQVTM and CDR2 ANQGSEA. Trimming removed 7 bases at V and 3 bases at J, with 16 bases between.

The chain is built from TRBV10-3 and TRBJ2-1, with 7 bases matching TRBD2. The germline V gene encodes CDR1 ENHRY and CDR2 SYGVKD. V lost 1 base to trimming and J lost 8 bases; unmatched junction nucleotides: 11. The CDR3 spans 16 residues. The CDR3 is CAISEFVGGPGDEQFF. The CDR3 DNA follows: TGTGCCATCAGTGAGTTCGTGGGAGGGCCGGGGGATGAGCAGTTCTTC.

There are a few counts of this clonotype. The chain is built from TRBV7-9 and TRBJ2-1; no definite D call. This CDR3 region has 17 residues. Germline loops: CDR1 SEHNR, CDR2 FQNEAQ (reference sequence). V was pared by 3 bases and J by 0 bases, with 15 bases between. The CDR3 sequence: CASSFPGSASSYNEQFF. The CDR3 DNA reads TGTGCCAGCAGCTTTCCGGGTTCTGCAAGCTCCTACAATGAGCAGTTCTTC.

The chain carries TRBV20-1 and TRBJ2-1; D is ambiguous. The germline CDR1 and CDR2 sequences are DFQATT and SNEGSKA (reference sequence). The V end was cut by 0 bases, the J end by 7 bases, with 16 bases between. CDR3 size: 15 residues. CDR3 amino acids: CSARDWVFPQNEQFF. The DNA of the CDR3 is TGCAGTGCTAGAGATTGGGTCTTCCCCCAAAATGAGCAGTTCTTC.

This clonotype has more than one count but fewer than ten. The J gene is TRBJ2-3, the V gene TRBV11-2; 10 nucleotides line up with TRBD2. The CDR3 has 15 residues. V shed 4 bases and J 6 bases; nucleotides not matched to a gene: 7. The germline gives CDR1 SGHAT, CDR2 FQNNGV. Here the CDR3 reads CASSSGAGGADTQYF. Here the CDR3 DNA reads TGTGCCAGCAGCTCCGGAGCGGGGGGGGCCGATACGCAGTATTTT.

The chain links TRBV30 to TRBJ1-5; D remains unclear. CDR3 size: 15 residues. Trimming pared 0 bases from V and 2 bases from J, leaving 11 bases between. Looked up from germline, CDR1 is GTSNPN and CDR2 is SVGIG (reference sequence). The CDR3 bases are TGTGCCTGGAGTGTACCGGCCACCGGCAATCAGCCCCAGCATTTT. This encodes CAWSVPATGNQPQHF.

V gene TRBV29-1 combines with J gene TRBJ2-7; D not certain. CDR1 and CDR2 (germline): SQVTM, ANQGSEA. The V gene lost 1 base and the J gene lost 2 bases, with 9 bases spanning the gap. The CDR3 has 13 amino acids. The CDR3 bases are TGCAGCGTTGAAGGTGGTACACCCTACGAGCAGTACTTC. Translation: CSVEGGTPYEQYF.